This T cell receptor beta chain emerged from a study of T cell responses to AZD1222 COVID-19 vaccine. Overall study results and limits: Mapped onto spike, vaccine-associated CD4 TCRs spanned it and were dominant at 160-218 and 743-854.

CDR3 length equals 15 residues. Germline CDR1 reads LGHNA; CDR2 reads YSLEER. V was trimmed by 0 bases and J by 6 bases, leaving 9 bases between them. Clones were sequenced by immunoSEQ multiplex PCR, and TCRdb holds only the in-frame ones, with some missing. The sample consists of some 150,000 clones, 90% to 95% of them appearing once. Details on this clone: Antigen: not known.

The sequences come from peripheral blood, collected on day 0 of MenACWY control vaccination. The rearrangement joins TRBV4-3 to TRBJ1-6; D not resolved. This receptor was identified in an adult in good health. CDR3 amino acids: CASSQERVGNSPLHF. DNA for the CDR3: TGCGCCAGCAGCCAAGAGAGAGTAGGTAATTCACCCCTCCACTTT.